This is a list of T cell receptor beta chains from one sample in a study of OX40 agonist ivuxolimab in advanced cancers. This table comes from immunoSEQ multiplex PCR, and its TCRdb copy is limited to in-frame clones, with some not included. The repertoire holds more than 50,000 clones, with approximately 89% as singletons. The specimen comprised CD4+ or CD8+ T cells sorted from blood, sampled in a trial of the OX40 agonist ivuxolimab. The receptors were sampled from an adult with an advanced solid tumor such as melanoma, head and neck, liver or kidney cancer. CDR3s include the opening cysteine and the closing phenylalanine or tryptophan. The D gene is left open where the match is weak. Expanded clones get a size class; other rows say once, few or many, or leave the size out.

j_call: TRBJ1-2; d_call: NA; v_call: TRBV19; clone_size: NA; cdr3_length: 13; cdr3_aa: CASSYRTAYGYTF; cdr3_nt: TGTGCCAGTAGTTACCGGACAGCCTATGGCTACACCTTC
j_call: TRBJ2-7; d_call: TRBD2; v_call: TRBV27; clone_size: NA; cdr3_length: 16; cdr3_aa: CASSTSPGLDSYEQYF; cdr3_nt: TGTGCCAGCAGTACTTCCCCCGGACTAGATTCCTACGAGCAGTACTTC
j_call: TRBJ1-1; d_call: TRBD1; v_call: TRBV27; clone_size: NA; cdr3_length: 16; cdr3_aa: CASSHPGGRMNTEAFF; cdr3_nt: TGTGCCAGCAGTCACCCAGGGGGCAGAATGAACACTGAAGCTTTCTTT
j_call: TRBJ2-1; d_call: NA; v_call: TRBV19; clone_size: NA; cdr3_length: 14; cdr3_aa: CASSPRGIYNEQFF; cdr3_nt: TGTGCCAGTAGCCCCCGGGGGATTTACAATGAGCAGTTCTTC
j_call: TRBJ2-6; d_call: NA; v_call: TRBV5-4; clone_size: NA; cdr3_length: 16; cdr3_aa: CASSLVFGSGANVLTF; cdr3_nt: TGTGCCAGCAGCCTGGTTTTTGGGTCTGGGGCCAACGTCCTGACTTTC
j_call: TRBJ2-7; d_call: TRBD2; v_call: TRBV6-1; clone_size: NA; cdr3_length: 16; cdr3_aa: CASSVGFSGGTYEQYF; cdr3_nt: TGTGCCAGCAGTGTGGGCTTTAGCGGGGGCACCTACGAGCAGTACTTC
j_call: TRBJ2-2; d_call: TRBD2; v_call: TRBV27; clone_size: once; cdr3_length: 15; cdr3_aa: CASSLVGGALGELFF; cdr3_nt: TGTGCCAGCAGTTTAGTCGGGGGGGCCTTAGGGGAGCTGTTTTTT
j_call: TRBJ2-2; d_call: NA; v_call: TRBV6-1; clone_size: NA; cdr3_length: 14; cdr3_aa: CASAVRSGSGELFF; cdr3_nt: TGTGCCAGCGCAGTGAGGTCGGGATCCGGGGAGCTGTTTTTT
j_call: TRBJ1-2; d_call: NA; v_call: TRBV6-1; clone_size: once; cdr3_length: 15; cdr3_aa: CASSEGVRTRYGYTF; cdr3_nt: TGTGCCAGCAGTGAAGGGGTCAGGACCCGGTATGGCTACACCTTC
j_call: TRBJ1-5; d_call: TRBD1; v_call: TRBV6-1; clone_size: NA; cdr3_length: 15; cdr3_aa: CASSPPGQAREPQHF; cdr3_nt: TGTGCCAGCAGTCCACCGGGACAGGCTAGGGAGCCCCAGCATTTT
j_call: TRBJ2-1; d_call: NA; v_call: TRBV5-4; clone_size: NA; cdr3_length: 14; cdr3_aa: CASWDTGSYNEQFF; cdr3_nt: TGTGCCAGCTGGGACACAGGGTCCTACAATGAGCAGTTCTTC
j_call: TRBJ1-2; d_call: NA; v_call: TRBV7-9; clone_size: NA; cdr3_length: 12; cdr3_aa: CASKREGFGYTF; cdr3_nt: TGTGCCAGCAAGAGGGAGGGGTTTGGCTACACCTTC
j_call: TRBJ2-1; d_call: NA; v_call: TRBV11-2; clone_size: NA; cdr3_length: 15; cdr3_aa: CASSLEFSPNNEQFF; cdr3_nt: TGTGCCAGCAGCTTAGAGTTTTCTCCTAACAATGAGCAGTTCTTC
j_call: TRBJ2-3; d_call: TRBD2; v_call: TRBV4-2; clone_size: NA; cdr3_length: 16; cdr3_aa: CASSLPGAGGFPRQYF; cdr3_nt: TGTGCCAGCAGTCTCCCCGGGGCGGGGGGGTTCCCGCGGCAGTATTTT
j_call: TRBJ2-3; d_call: NA; v_call: TRBV30; clone_size: NA; cdr3_length: 14; cdr3_aa: CAWSQSASTDTQYF; cdr3_nt: TGTGCCTGGAGCCAATCAGCTAGCACAGATACGCAGTATTTT
j_call: TRBJ1-2; d_call: NA; v_call: TRBV19; clone_size: once; cdr3_length: 13; cdr3_aa: CASSSGSYYGYTF; cdr3_nt: TGTGCCAGTAGCTCAGGGTCCTACTATGGCTACACCTTC
j_call: TRBJ2-1; d_call: NA; v_call: TRBV4-2; clone_size: NA; cdr3_length: 15; cdr3_aa: CASSQEKDHRGEQFF; cdr3_nt: TGTGCCAGCAGCCAAGAGAAGGACCATAGGGGTGAGCAGTTCTTC
j_call: TRBJ2-7; d_call: NA; v_call: TRBV27; clone_size: NA; cdr3_length: 13; cdr3_aa: CASSLSGNSEQYF; cdr3_nt: TGTGCCAGCAGTTTATCAGGGAATAGCGAGCAGTACTTC
j_call: TRBJ2-5; d_call: TRBD1; v_call: TRBV7-2; clone_size: NA; cdr3_length: 16; cdr3_aa: CASSPVRDRGWETQYF; cdr3_nt: TGTGCCAGCAGCCCGGTGCGAGACAGGGGTTGGGAGACCCAGTACTTC
j_call: TRBJ2-7; d_call: TRBD2; v_call: TRBV27; clone_size: NA; cdr3_length: 14; cdr3_aa: CASSRGLELYEQYF; cdr3_nt: TGTGCCAGCAGTAGGGGACTAGAACTCTACGAGCAGTACTTC
j_call: TRBJ2-3; d_call: NA; v_call: TRBV27; clone_size: NA; cdr3_length: 12; cdr3_aa: CASRRRSDTQYF; cdr3_nt: TGTGCCAGCAGGAGGAGGTCAGATACGCAGTATTTT
j_call: TRBJ2-7; d_call: NA; v_call: TRBV6-5; clone_size: once; cdr3_length: 16; cdr3_aa: CASSYSGRGSSYEQYF; cdr3_nt: TGTGCCAGCAGTTACTCAGGCCGGGGAAGCTCCTACGAGCAGTACTTC
j_call: TRBJ1-1; d_call: TRBD1; v_call: TRBV18; clone_size: NA; cdr3_length: 15; cdr3_aa: CASSPPGTDLTEAFF; cdr3_nt: TGTGCCAGCTCACCACCCGGGACAGACCTCACTGAAGCTTTCTTT
j_call: TRBJ2-3; d_call: NA; v_call: TRBV27; clone_size: NA; cdr3_length: 15; cdr3_aa: CASSPPPFSTDTQYF; cdr3_nt: TGTGCCAGCAGTCCCCCGCCCTTTAGCACAGATACGCAGTATTTT
j_call: TRBJ2-1; d_call: NA; v_call: TRBV7-9; clone_size: NA; cdr3_length: 12; cdr3_aa: CASSAILGEQFF; cdr3_nt: TGTGCCAGCAGCGCAATCTTGGGGGAGCAGTTCTTC
j_call: TRBJ2-1; d_call: NA; v_call: TRBV27; clone_size: NA; cdr3_length: 15; cdr3_aa: CASRLGSSSYNEQFF; cdr3_nt: TGTGCCAGCAGACTAGGTTCGAGCTCCTACAATGAGCAGTTCTTC
j_call: TRBJ2-2; d_call: NA; v_call: TRBV11-3; clone_size: NA; cdr3_length: 18; cdr3_aa: CASSQVEYRVSDTGELFF; cdr3_nt: TGTGCCAGCAGCCAAGTAGAATACAGGGTGTCCGACACCGGGGAGCTGTTTTTT
j_call: TRBJ2-7; d_call: TRBD1; v_call: TRBV10-3; clone_size: NA; cdr3_length: 14; cdr3_aa: CAISRTGPSYEQYF; cdr3_nt: TGTGCCATCAGCCGGACAGGGCCCTCCTACGAGCAGTACTTC
j_call: TRBJ2-7; d_call: TRBD2; v_call: TRBV5-4; clone_size: NA; cdr3_length: 15; cdr3_aa: CASSLLAGGLYEQYF; cdr3_nt: TGTGCCAGCAGCCTACTAGCGGGAGGCCTCTACGAGCAGTACTTC
j_call: TRBJ2-3; d_call: NA; v_call: TRBV6-5; clone_size: NA; cdr3_length: 12; cdr3_aa: CASSPDVTTQYF; cdr3_nt: TGTGCCAGCAGCCCGGACGTTACTACGCAGTATTTT
j_call: TRBJ1-2; d_call: TRBD1; v_call: TRBV19; clone_size: few; cdr3_length: 13; cdr3_aa: CASRDRANYGYTF; cdr3_nt: TGTGCCAGTAGAGACAGGGCGAACTATGGCTACACCTTC
j_call: TRBJ1-4; d_call: NA; v_call: TRBV6-5; clone_size: NA; cdr3_length: 15; cdr3_aa: CASSYSGATNEKLFF; cdr3_nt: TGTGCCAGCAGTTACTCGGGTGCAACTAATGAAAAACTGTTTTTT
j_call: TRBJ1-1; d_call: NA; v_call: TRBV30; clone_size: NA; cdr3_length: 13; cdr3_aa: CAWSVGEDTEAFF; cdr3_nt: TGTGCCTGGAGTGTAGGGGAGGACACTGAAGCTTTCTTT
j_call: TRBJ2-2; d_call: NA; v_call: TRBV7-3; clone_size: NA; cdr3_length: 14; cdr3_aa: CASSLSGATGELFF; cdr3_nt: TGTGCCAGCAGCTTATCCGGGGCCACCGGGGAGCTGTTTTTT
j_call: TRBJ2-4; d_call: NA; v_call: TRBV15; clone_size: NA; cdr3_length: 16; cdr3_aa: CATSSGQGTWKNIQYF; cdr3_nt: TGTGCCACCAGTTCGGGGCAGGGGACGTGGAAAAACATTCAGTACTTC
j_call: TRBJ2-1; d_call: TRBD2; v_call: TRBV13; clone_size: NA; cdr3_length: 15; cdr3_aa: CASSLGLAGGDEQFF; cdr3_nt: TGTGCCAGCAGCTTAGGACTAGCGGGAGGCGATGAGCAGTTCTTC
j_call: TRBJ2-7; d_call: NA; v_call: TRBV27; clone_size: NA; cdr3_length: 13; cdr3_aa: CASSLSPSYEQYF; cdr3_nt: TGTGCCAGCAGTTTATCTCCCTCCTACGAGCAGTACTTC